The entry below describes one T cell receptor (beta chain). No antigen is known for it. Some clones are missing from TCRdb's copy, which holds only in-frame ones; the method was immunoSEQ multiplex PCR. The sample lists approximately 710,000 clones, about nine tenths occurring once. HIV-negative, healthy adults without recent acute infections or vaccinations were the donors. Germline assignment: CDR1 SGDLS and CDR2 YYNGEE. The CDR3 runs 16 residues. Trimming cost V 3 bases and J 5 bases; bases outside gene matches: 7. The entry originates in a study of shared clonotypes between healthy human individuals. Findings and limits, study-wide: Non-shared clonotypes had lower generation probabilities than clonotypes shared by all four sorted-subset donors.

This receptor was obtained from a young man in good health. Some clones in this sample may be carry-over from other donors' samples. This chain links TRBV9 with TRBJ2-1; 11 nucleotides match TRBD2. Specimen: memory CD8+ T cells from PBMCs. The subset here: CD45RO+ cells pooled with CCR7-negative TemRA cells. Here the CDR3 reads CASSAPLAGVDNEQFF. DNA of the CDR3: TGTGCCAGCAGCGCCCCACTAGCGGGAGTGGACAATGAGCAGTTCTTC.